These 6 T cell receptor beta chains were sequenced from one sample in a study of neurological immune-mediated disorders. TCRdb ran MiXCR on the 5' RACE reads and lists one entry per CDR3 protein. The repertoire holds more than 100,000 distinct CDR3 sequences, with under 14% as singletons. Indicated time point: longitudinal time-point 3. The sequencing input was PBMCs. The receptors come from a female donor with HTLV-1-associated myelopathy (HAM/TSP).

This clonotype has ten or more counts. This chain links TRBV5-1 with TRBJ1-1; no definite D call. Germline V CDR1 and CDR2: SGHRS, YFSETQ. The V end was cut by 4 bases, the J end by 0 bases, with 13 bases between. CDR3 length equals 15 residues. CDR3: CASSIQEPLNTEAFF. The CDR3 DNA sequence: TGCGCCAGCAGCATCCAGGAGCCGCTGAACACTGAAGCTTTCTTT.

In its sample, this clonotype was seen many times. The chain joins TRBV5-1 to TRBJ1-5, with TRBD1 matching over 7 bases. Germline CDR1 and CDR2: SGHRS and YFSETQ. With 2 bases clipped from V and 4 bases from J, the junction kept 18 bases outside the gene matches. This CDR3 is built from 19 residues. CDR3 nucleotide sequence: TGCGCCAGCAGCTTTTTTGTTATCGGAAAGAGCAGGGGGAATCAGCCCCAGCATTTT. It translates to CASSFFVIGKSRGNQPQHF.

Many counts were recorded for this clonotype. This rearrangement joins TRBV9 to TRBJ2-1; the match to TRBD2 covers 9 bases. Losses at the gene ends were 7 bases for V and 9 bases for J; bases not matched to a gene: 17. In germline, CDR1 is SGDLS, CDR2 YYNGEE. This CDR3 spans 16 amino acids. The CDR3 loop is CASARVPGGGASEQFF. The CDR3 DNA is TGTGCCAGCGCCAGAGTTCCTGGCGGGGGGGCCAGTGAGCAGTTCTTC.

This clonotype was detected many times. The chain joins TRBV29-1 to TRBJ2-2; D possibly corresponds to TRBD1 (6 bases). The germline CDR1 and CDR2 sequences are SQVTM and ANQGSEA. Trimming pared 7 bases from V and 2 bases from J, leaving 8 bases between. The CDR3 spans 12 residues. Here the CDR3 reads CSGQDNTGELFF. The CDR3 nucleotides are TGCAGCGGACAGGATAACACCGGGGAGCTGTTTTTT.

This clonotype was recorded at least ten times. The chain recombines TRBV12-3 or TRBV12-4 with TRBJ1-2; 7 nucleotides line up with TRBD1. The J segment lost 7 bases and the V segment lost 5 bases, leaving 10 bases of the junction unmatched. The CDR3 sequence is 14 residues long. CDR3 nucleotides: TGTGCCAGCAGTCCCCTGGACAGGCTGGGTGGCTACACCTTC. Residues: CASSPLDRLGGYTF.

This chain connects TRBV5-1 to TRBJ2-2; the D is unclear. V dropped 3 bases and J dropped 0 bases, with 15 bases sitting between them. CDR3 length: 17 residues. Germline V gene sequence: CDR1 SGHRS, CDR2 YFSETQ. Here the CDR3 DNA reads TGCGCCAGCAGCTCGGATCCCTCAGGCACGAACACCGGGGAGCTGTTTTTT. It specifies CASSSDPSGTNTGELFF.